This T cell receptor (beta chain) was recorded in a study of cytomegalovirus exposure and HLA in healthy donors. The PCR was carried out with 60 Vbeta primers and 13 Jbeta primers. Using immunoSEQ multiplex PCR, the repertoire was profiled, and TCRdb retains in-frame clones only, with some absent. In all, the sample yields fewer than 85,000 clones. Overall study findings and caveats: Roughly uniform sequencing depth across donors was assumed, possibly incorrectly.

Trimming at V came to 4 bases and at J to 2 bases, leaving 7 bases not matched to a gene. The germline V gene encodes CDR1 LNHDA and CDR2 SQIVND (reference sequence). The CDR3 is 15 residues long. Regarding this clone: Its specificity is unknown.

The chain employs TRBV19 and TRBJ1-1, with TRBD1 matching over 7 bases. The receptor was derived from a man aged 50 or older in good health and CMV-seropositive. The sequencing sample was made of PBMCs. For the CDR3, the DNA is TGTGCCAGTAGTACTCACAGGGGCTACAACACTGAAGCTTTCTTT. It codes for CASSTHRGYNTEAFF.